This is a list of T cell receptor beta chains from one sample in a study of technical replicates of blood from a handful of donors. The protocol was immunoSEQ multiplex PCR, while the TCRdb copy is restricted to in-frame clones and leaves out a portion. Of under 75,000 clones listed, roughly 94% are singletons. Sequencing input: T cells isolated from PBMCs. The receptors shown here come from a human donor in good health. Each CDR3 is given with its conserved first and last residue. Each record gives: D gene, V gene, J gene, clone size, CDR3 DNA, CDR3 protein. The D gene is left open where the match is weak. Clone size appears in some rows only: once, few, many, or a class for an expanded clone.

-	TRBV6-5	TRBJ1-1	-	TGTGCCAGCAGTTACTCGTCACGGGGAACTGAAGCTTTCTTT	CASSYSSRGTEAFF
-	TRBV5-4	TRBJ2-1	-	TGTGCCAGCGGGAGGTACTACAATGAGCAGTTCTTC	CASGRYYNEQFF
TRBD2	TRBV28	TRBJ2-5	-	TGTGCCAGCAGTTTCGTTACTAGCGGGAGGGAAGAGACCCAGTACTTC	CASSFVTSGREETQYF
TRBD1	TRBV28	TRBJ2-1	-	TGTGCCAGCAGTTTAAGACAGGGGTGGGGTGAGCAGTTCTTC	CASSLRQGWGEQFF
TRBD1	TRBV5-1	TRBJ2-7	-	TGCGCCAGTTCCGGGACAGGGGGGTCCTACGAGCAGTACTTC	CASSGTGGSYEQYF
-	TRBV5-6	TRBJ1-1	-	TGTGCCAGCAGCTTGGTTTTGGCAATTAAGAACACTGAAGCTTTCTTT	CASSLVLAIKNTEAFF
-	TRBV11-2	TRBJ2-5	once	TGTGCCAGCAGCTTAGGGGGCGTGTTGTCAGGGACCCAGTACTTC	CASSLGGVLSGTQYF
TRBD2	TRBV18	TRBJ2-1	-	TGTGCCAGCTCCCCAGCGGGAGGCTCCTACAATGAGCAGTTCTTC	CASSPAGGSYNEQFF
TRBD2	TRBV6-1	TRBJ2-1	-	TGTGCCAGCACGGTTGGACTAGCGGATAGGGATGAGCAGTTCTTC	CASTVGLADRDEQFF
TRBD1	TRBV29-1	TRBJ1-1	-	TGCAGCGTTGAAGGGGGACAGGGTTCGAGGGACACTGAAGCTTTCTTT	CSVEGGQGSRDTEAFF
-	TRBV5-6	TRBJ1-1	-	TGTGCCAGCGCCGAGGGCCCCTCGCACACTGAAGCTTTCTTT	CASAEGPSHTEAFF
-	TRBV5-1	TRBJ2-1	-	TGCGCCAGCAGCTTAGGGGCGGCCCTCAATGAGCAGTTCTTC	CASSLGAALNEQFF
TRBD1	TRBV19	TRBJ1-2	-	TGTGCCAGTAGCCGACGACAGGGCGGCTATGGCTACACCTTC	CASSRRQGGYGYTF
-	TRBV6-5	TRBJ1-1	-	TGTGCCAGCAGTTACGGTGAGTCCACTGAAGCTTTCTTT	CASSYGESTEAFF
TRBD1	TRBV10-3	TRBJ1-5	-	TGTGCCATCAGTGAGGGGACAGATAGCAATCAGCCCCAGCATTTT	CAISEGTDSNQPQHF
-	TRBV20-1	TRBJ1-1	-	TGCAGTGCTAGATTCAGGGAAGCTTTCTTT	CSARFREAFF
TRBD2	TRBV11-3	TRBJ2-3	-	TGTGCCAGCAGCAGCGGGGATCCCTACACAGATACGCAGTATTTT	CASSSGDPYTDTQYF
-	TRBV7-2	TRBJ2-3	once	TGTGCCAGCAGCTTAGAAACGGGACTCTCCAGGTTTAACACAGATACGCAGTATTTT	CASSLETGLSRFNTDTQYF
-	TRBV21-1	TRBJ2-7	-	TGTGCCAGCAGCAAGGAATTTTGGGACAGTGCCTACGAGCAGTACTTC	CASSKEFWDSAYEQYF
TRBD2	TRBV28	TRBJ2-7	-	TGTGCCAGCAGTTCCTGGACTAGCTCAGACGAGCAGTACTTC	CASSSWTSSDEQYF
TRBD1	TRBV5-1	TRBJ1-2	-	TGCGCCAGCAGCTTGAGACAGGGTAAGGTCTCTAACTATGGCTACACCTTC	CASSLRQGKVSNYGYTF
TRBD1	TRBV5-4	TRBJ2-7	-	TGTGCCAGCAGCTTGGGGTCGCGGACAGGGGCGGCCTACGAGCAGTACTTC	CASSLGSRTGAAYEQYF
TRBD1	TRBV5-6	TRBJ1-3	-	TGTGCCAGCAGTTACGACAGGGCTCTATACTCTGGAAACACCATATATTTT	CASSYDRALYSGNTIYF
-	TRBV30	TRBJ1-1	-	TGTGCCTGGAGTGTACCCTGGGGAGTGAACACTGAAGCTTTCTTT	CAWSVPWGVNTEAFF
-	TRBV28	TRBJ2-5	once	TGTGCCAGCAACCTTAGCGGAACGGAGACCCAGTACTTC	CASNLSGTETQYF
-	TRBV25-1	TRBJ1-5	-	TGTGCCAGCAGTGATCCCCAGGGTGGGAATCAGCCCCAGCATTTT	CASSDPQGGNQPQHF
-	TRBV7-9	TRBJ2-3	-	TGTGCCAGCAGCTTAGCGCGTGATACGCAGTATTTT	CASSLARDTQYF
-	TRBV6-1	TRBJ1-2	-	TGTGCCAGCAGTGGATCAGAGGTTGATGGCTACACCTTC	CASSGSEVDGYTF
-	TRBV7-2	TRBJ2-3	-	TGTGCCAGCAGCTCCTACTCAGATACGCAGTATTTT	CASSSYSDTQYF
TRBD2	TRBV2	TRBJ2-3	-	TGTGCCAGCAGCGAAACTAGCGGGACTAGCACAGATACGCAGTATTTT	CASSETSGTSTDTQYF
-	TRBV7-9	TRBJ2-7	-	TGTGCCAGCAGCCGCGGGGCAGACTACGAGCAGTACTTC	CASSRGADYEQYF
-	TRBV29-1	TRBJ1-4	-	TGCAGCGTTCAGGGTTCGCCTAATGAAAAACTGTTTTTT	CSVQGSPNEKLFF
TRBD1	TRBV7-2	TRBJ1-4	-	TGTGCCAGCAGCCAGAGGGACAGCTTATCCAGGCGGCTGTTTTTT	CASSQRDSLSRRLFF
-	TRBV13	TRBJ2-7	-	TGTGCCAGCAGCTTAGCGGGTAGCTCCTACGAGCAGTACTTC	CASSLAGSSYEQYF
TRBD1	TRBV5-8	TRBJ2-2	-	TGTGCCAGCAGCTTGGTGGGACAGTGGAACGCCGGGGAGCTGTTTTTT	CASSLVGQWNAGELFF
-	TRBV10-2	TRBJ1-5	-	TGCGCCAGCAGTGGGGCAGGGGCAATCAATCAGCCCCAGCATTTT	CASSGAGAINQPQHF
-	TRBV9	TRBJ1-1	-	TGTGCCAGCAGCGTAGGGCCGAACACTGAAGCTTTCTTT	CASSVGPNTEAFF
TRBD1	TRBV13	TRBJ1-2	-	TGTGCCAGCAGCCCCGCGGGACAGGGGTTTCTATATGGCTACACCTTC	CASSPAGQGFLYGYTF
TRBD1	TRBV7-2	TRBJ1-5	-	TGTGCCAGCAGCTTACGACAGGGCAGGGACCAGCCCCAGCATTTT	CASSLRQGRDQPQHF
-	TRBV28	TRBJ1-1	-	TGTGCCAGCAGTTCCATCGACAGCAATCTTCGGGCTTTCTTT	CASSSIDSNLRAFF
-	TRBV6-1	TRBJ1-3	-	TGTGCCAGCAGGAAAGCCTCAAACCAAGGAAACACCATATATTTT	CASRKASNQGNTIYF
TRBD1	TRBV7-8	TRBJ2-7	once	TGTGCCAGCAGCTTAGCGGGGACAGGGGGCTACTACGAGCAGTACTTC	CASSLAGTGGYYEQYF
TRBD2	TRBV29-1	TRBJ2-1	-	TGCAGCGTTGCCTTTAGACTAGCGAGGGACAATGAGCAGTTCTTC	CSVAFRLARDNEQFF
-	TRBV5-6	TRBJ1-2	-	TGTGCCAGCAGCTCTGGAGGTAACTATGGCTACACCTTC	CASSSGGNYGYTF
-	TRBV19	TRBJ2-7	medium-sized	TGTGCCAGCACAGGAGGGACCTCCTACGAGCAGTACTTC	CASTGGTSYEQYF
-	TRBV27	TRBJ1-2	-	TGTGCCAGCAGTTGGCACGGGACAACCTATGGCTACACCTTC	CASSWHGTTYGYTF
-	TRBV7-2	TRBJ1-2	-	TGTGCCAGCAGCTCGACCCCGGGGGGCTACACCTTC	CASSSTPGGYTF
-	TRBV9	TRBJ2-1	-	TGTGCCAGCAGCGTAAGGGGCGGTTTCTCCTACAATGAGCAGTTCTTC	CASSVRGGFSYNEQFF
-	TRBV27	TRBJ2-7	-	TGTGCCAGCAGTTTATCATCAGGGGTCCGCTACGAGCAGTACTTC	CASSLSSGVRYEQYF
TRBD2	TRBV11-2	TRBJ2-3	-	TGTGCCAGCAGCACGGGACTAGCGGGAGAGGGAGCGAATACGCAGTATTTT	CASSTGLAGEGANTQYF
TRBD1	TRBV10-3	TRBJ1-2	-	TGTGCCATCCTGAATTTAGGACAGGGGGCCTCCTTTTCTGGCTACACCTTC	CAILNLGQGASFSGYTF
TRBD2	TRBV9	TRBJ2-1	-	TGTGCCAGCAGCGTAGCCCTAGCGGGAGGTGAGCAGTTCTTC	CASSVALAGGEQFF
TRBD1	TRBV5-4	TRBJ1-1	-	TGTGCCAGCAGCCGAACCGGGACAGGGGACACTGAAGCTTTCTTT	CASSRTGTGDTEAFF
-	TRBV28	TRBJ2-7	-	TGTGCCAGCAGTTCTAACTACGAGCAGTACTTC	CASSSNYEQYF
TRBD2	TRBV4-1	TRBJ2-1	-	TGCGCCAGCAGCCAAGAGTCGGGACTAGCGAACAATGAGCAGTTCTTC	CASSQESGLANNEQFF
-	TRBV6-1	TRBJ2-1	-	TGTGCCAGCAGTGAAGCCTTCAGTCGTTTGATTACAAATGAGCAGTTCTTC	CASSEAFSRLITNEQFF